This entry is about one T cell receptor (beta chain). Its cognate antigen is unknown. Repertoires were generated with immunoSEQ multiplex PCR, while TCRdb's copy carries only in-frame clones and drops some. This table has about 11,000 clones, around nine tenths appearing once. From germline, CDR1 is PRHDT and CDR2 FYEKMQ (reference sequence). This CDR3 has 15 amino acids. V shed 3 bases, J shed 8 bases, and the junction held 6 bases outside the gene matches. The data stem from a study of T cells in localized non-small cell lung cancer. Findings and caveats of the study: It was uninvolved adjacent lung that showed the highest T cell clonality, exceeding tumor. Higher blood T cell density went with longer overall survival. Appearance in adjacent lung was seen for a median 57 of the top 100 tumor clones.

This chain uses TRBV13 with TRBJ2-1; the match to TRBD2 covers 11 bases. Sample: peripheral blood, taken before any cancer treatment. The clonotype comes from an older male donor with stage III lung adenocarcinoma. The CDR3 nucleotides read TGTGCCAGCAGCTTCCGGACTAGCGGGTTCGATGAGCAGTTCTTC. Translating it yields CASSFRTSGFDEQFF.